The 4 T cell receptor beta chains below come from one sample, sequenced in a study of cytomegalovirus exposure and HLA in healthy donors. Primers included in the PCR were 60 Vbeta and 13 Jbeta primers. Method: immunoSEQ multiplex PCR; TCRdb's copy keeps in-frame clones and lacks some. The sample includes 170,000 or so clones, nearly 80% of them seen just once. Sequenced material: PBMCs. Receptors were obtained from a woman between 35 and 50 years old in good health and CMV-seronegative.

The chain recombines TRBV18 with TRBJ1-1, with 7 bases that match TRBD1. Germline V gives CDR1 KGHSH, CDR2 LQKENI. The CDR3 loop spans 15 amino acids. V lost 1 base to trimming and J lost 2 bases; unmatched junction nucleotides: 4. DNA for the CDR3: TGTGCCAGCTCACCACAGGGGGCCGGCAACACTGAAGCTTTCTTT. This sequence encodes CASSPQGAGNTEAFF.

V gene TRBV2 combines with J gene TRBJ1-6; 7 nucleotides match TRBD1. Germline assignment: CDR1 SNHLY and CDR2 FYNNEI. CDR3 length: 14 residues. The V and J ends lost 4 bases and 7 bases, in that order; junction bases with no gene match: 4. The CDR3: CASSGPGGNSPLHF. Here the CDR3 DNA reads TGTGCCAGCAGTGGGCCAGGGGGGAATTCACCCCTCCACTTT.

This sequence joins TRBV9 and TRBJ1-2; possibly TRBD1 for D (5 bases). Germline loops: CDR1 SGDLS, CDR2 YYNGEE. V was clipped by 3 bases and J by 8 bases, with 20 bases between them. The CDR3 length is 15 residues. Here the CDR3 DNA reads TGTGCCAGCAGCGGGGGGGGAGGGTGGAGGGACGGCTACACCTTC. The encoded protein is CASSGGGGWRDGYTF.

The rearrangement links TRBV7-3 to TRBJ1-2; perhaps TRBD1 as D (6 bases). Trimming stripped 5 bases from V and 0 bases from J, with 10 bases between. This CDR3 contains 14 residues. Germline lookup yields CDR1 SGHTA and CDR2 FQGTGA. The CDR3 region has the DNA TGTGCCAGCAGCCCCGGACAGCCTAACTATGGCTACACCTTC. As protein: CASSPGQPNYGYTF.